These 27 T cell receptor beta chains originate from one sample sequenced in a study of T cells in Graves' hyperthyroidism and ophthalmopathy. RNA transcripts gave rise to amplified TCR beta CDR3 regions. HTBI primers were the set used in a first-round RT-PCR of the TCR CDR3. TCRdb fed the multiplex PCR reads into MiXCR, producing one record per CDR3 protein. The data hold some 300,000 distinct CDR3 sequences, with about 19% observed a single time. The specimen sequenced was blood. The receptor source for this set is a man aged 45-65 years with Graves' ophthalmopathy.

The rearrangement uses TRBV7-9 and TRBJ2-1, with TRBD2 as a possible D gene (6 bases). V was pared by 1 base and J by 5 bases, with 12 bases between. The germline gives CDR1 SEHNR, CDR2 FQNEAQ (reference sequence). This CDR3 has 15 residues. The CDR3 loop is CASSLVAGWHNEQFF. CDR3 DNA sequence: TGTGCCAGCAGCTTAGTGGCGGGATGGCACAATGAGCAGTTCTTC.

This clonotype has ten or more counts. This sequence joins TRBV10-3 and TRBJ1-1; 10 bases agree with TRBD1. This CDR3 contains 15 residues. V dropped 4 bases and J dropped 3; count of bases not matched to a gene: 5. Germline V gene lookup returns CDR1 ENHRY and CDR2 SYGVKD. The CDR3 is CAISASTGGYTEAFF. Here the CDR3 DNA reads TGTGCCATCAGTGCCTCGACAGGGGGCTACACTGAAGCTTTCTTT.

This chain joins TRBV28 and TRBJ1-5; TRBD1 might be the D (5 bases). CDR3 length: 16 amino acids. The germline gives CDR1 MDHEN, CDR2 SYDVKM. Trimming took off 7 bases at V and 0 bases at J, with 16 bases between the two ends. CDR3 sequence: CASTLTQGLSNQPQHF. The CDR3 DNA reads TGTGCCAGCACCCTTACCCAGGGTCTTAGCAATCAGCCCCAGCATTTT.

This clonotype has just a few counts. This rearrangement joins TRBV5-1 to TRBJ1-5; perhaps TRBD1 as D (6 bases). Trimming cost V 4 bases and J 7 bases, with 18 bases left between them. Germline lookup yields CDR1 SGHRS and CDR2 YFSETQ. The CDR3 length is 15 residues. In nucleotides, the CDR3 is TGCGCCAGCAGCCAAGCGGCGGGGGGGGGCCAGCCCCAGCATTTT. Translation: CASSQAAGGGQPQHF.

The V gene is TRBV4-2, the J gene TRBJ2-1; the match to TRBD2 covers 8 bases. From germline, CDR1 is LGHNA and CDR2 YNFKEQ. The CDR3 has 15 amino acids. Unmatched junction bases numbered 6, after V lost 4 bases and J lost 4 bases. CDR3 protein: CASSPSGSNYNEQFF. For the CDR3, the DNA is TGTGCCAGCAGCCCGAGCGGGAGCAATTACAATGAGCAGTTCTTC.

This chain links TRBV4-1 with TRBJ2-2; D is uncertain. The ends were cut back, 1 base at V and 3 bases at J, with 9 bases in the middle. This CDR3 spans 15 amino acids. From germline, CDR1 is MGHRA and CDR2 YSYEKL. The CDR3 DNA sequence: TGCGCCAGCAGCCAAGTTCGCGCCGACACCGGGGAGCTGTTTTTT. Its translation is CASSQVRADTGELFF.

The rearrangement uses TRBV28 and TRBJ1-3; TRBD1 matches at 8 bases. This CDR3 comprises 15 residues. Germline V CDR1 and CDR2: MDHEN, SYDVKM. The V gene end was trimmed by 6 bases and the J gene end by 3 bases; junction bases not matched to a gene: 7. CDR3 residues: CASRMDRVGGNTIYF. CDR3 DNA: TGTGCCAGCAGAATGGACAGGGTGGGTGGAAACACCATATATTTT.

This sequence joins TRBV9 and TRBJ1-1; tentatively, D is TRBD1 (6 bases). Germline V gene data show CDR1 as SGDLS and CDR2 as YYNGEE. The CDR3 loop spans 12 amino acids. The V gene lost 0 bases and the J gene lost 8 bases, with 8 bases spanning the gap. CDR3 sequence (DNA): TGTGCCAGCAGCGTAGAGGGGGACGAAGCTTTCTTT. Amino acids: CASSVEGDEAFF.

The genes are TRBV19 and TRBJ2-1; D uncertain. V lost 6 bases and J lost 3, with 12 bases in between. The CDR3 runs 14 residues. Per the germline V gene, CDR1 is LNHDA and CDR2 is SQIVND (reference sequence). CDR3 nucleotide sequence: TGTGCCAGTAGGGAAGGGAATAACTACAATGAGCAGTTCTTC. Its protein product is CASREGNNYNEQFF.

This clonotype was observed at least ten times. The V call is TRBV30, the J call TRBJ1-5; D ambiguous. The CDR3 is 12 residues long. V lost 0 bases and J lost 5, with 5 bases in between. The V gene's germline CDR1 is GTSNPN and CDR2 SVGIG (reference sequence). This chain's CDR3 is CAWSVYDQPQHF. CDR3 nucleotide sequence: TGTGCCTGGAGTGTATACGATCAGCCCCAGCATTTT.

The V and J genes are TRBV10-3 and TRBJ2-7; TRBD1 matches at 7 bases. The CDR3 totals 14 residues. V was clipped by 3 bases and J by 0 bases; unmatched bases: 2. Germline CDR1 and CDR2: ENHRY and SYGVKD. Here the CDR3 reads CAISDNRGSYEQYF. The CDR3 nucleotides read TGTGCCATCAGTGACAACAGGGGCTCCTACGAGCAGTACTTC.

A note on this clonotype: At one end, the junction sequence differs from germline, possibly due to a read error. V usage is TRBV3-1 and J usage is TRBJ2-7, with D possibly TRBD1 on 6 matching bases. The CDR3 runs 12 residues. The germline V gene has CDR1 LGHDT and CDR2 YNNKEL (reference sequence). This chain's CDR3 is CAGSLRGYEQYF. CDR3 coding DNA: TGTGCCGGCAGTCTCAGGGGTTACGAGCAGTACTTC.

This clonotype was detected many times. The chain employs TRBV28 and TRBJ1-3; D not certain. This CDR3 is 12 amino acids long. Germline CDR1 MDHEN, CDR2 SYDVKM. V was trimmed by 5 bases and J by 7 bases, leaving 9 bases between them. The CDR3 nucleotides read TGTGCCAGCAGTACCAGCGGGAACACCATATATTTT. Encoded protein: CASSTSGNTIYF.

Ten or more counts support this clonotype. The J gene is TRBJ2-1, the V gene TRBV18, with D unresolved. V lost 6 bases, J lost 8 bases, and 11 bases lay in between. Germline CDR1 is KGHSH and CDR2 is LQKENI. There are 12 residues in the CDR3. The CDR3 loop is CASSGYGDEQFF. CDR3 sequence (DNA): TGTGCCAGCTCCGGATACGGAGATGAGCAGTTCTTC.

This clonotype was recorded many times. The chain is built from TRBV30 and TRBJ1-4; D is perhaps TRBD1 (6 bases). There are 15 residues in the CDR3. With 5 bases removed from V and 0 bases from J, the gap between germline ends came to 13 bases. The germline CDR1 and CDR2 sequences are GTSNPN and SVGIG (reference sequence). CDR3 in amino acids: CAWSGTLPTNEKLFF. The CDR3 DNA reads as TGTGCCTGGTCCGGGACACTCCCAACTAATGAAAAACTGTTTTTT.

The chain combines TRBV28 with TRBJ2-1, with 8 bases identical to TRBD1. V shed 10 bases, J shed 4 bases, and the junction held 12 bases outside the gene matches. Germline V gene lookup returns CDR1 MDHEN and CDR2 SYDVKM. This CDR3 has 15 amino acids. CDR3 protein: CATLTGGVGYNEQFF. Here the CDR3 DNA reads TGTGCCACCCTCACAGGGGGAGTCGGTTACAATGAGCAGTTCTTC.

This clonotype showed up just a few times. V usage is TRBV14 and J usage is TRBJ1-1, with D possibly being TRBD1 (6 bases). V lost 1 base to trimming and J lost 5 bases, with 11 bases between them. The CDR3 covers 14 residues. Germline V gene data show CDR1 as SGHDN and CDR2 as FVKESK. The CDR3: CASSQVGGRTEAFF. The CDR3 region has the DNA TGTGCCAGCAGCCAAGTGGGGGGCCGAACTGAAGCTTTCTTT.

This clonotype was seen a few times. V is TRBV18 and J is TRBJ2-3; the D is unclear. This CDR3 has 16 amino acids. The ends were cut back, 3 bases at V and 5 bases at J, with 18 bases in the middle. CDR1 and CDR2 (germline): KGHSH, LQKENI. This CDR3 is CASSPEQIHQIDTQYF. In nucleotides, the CDR3 is TGTGCCAGCTCACCGGAGCAAATTCACCAGATAGATACGCAGTATTTT.

J is TRBJ1-1 and V is TRBV5-5, with D tentatively TRBD1 (6 bases). This CDR3 comprises 14 residues. The V and J ends lost 4 bases and 5 bases respectively, with 15 bases between them. Germline loops: CDR1 SGHKS, CDR2 YYEKEE (reference sequence). The CDR3 bases are TGTGCCAGCAGCCTCCTAAGCAGGGGTACTGAAGCTTTCTTT. Protein: CASSLLSRGTEAFF.

This clonotype was counted ten times or more. This rearrangement joins TRBV20-1 to TRBJ2-3; TRBD1 agrees at 11 bases. Germline V lookup: CDR1 DFQATT, CDR2 SNEGSKA (reference sequence). CDR3 size: 16 residues. J was trimmed by 5 bases and V by 2 bases; bases with no gene match: 9. The CDR3 spells CSARPTDRGLGDTQYF. The CDR3 region has the DNA TGCAGTGCTAGACCCACGGACAGGGGGCTTGGAGATACGCAGTATTTT.

This clonotype occurred a few times. This chain connects TRBV29-1 to TRBJ2-3; D remains unclear. With 2 bases removed from V and 2 bases from J, the gap between germline ends came to 8 bases. Germline V gene sequence: CDR1 SQVTM, CDR2 ANQGSEA. The CDR3 consists of 13 residues. The CDR3 sequence is CSVELRATDTQYF. The CDR3 DNA reads TGCAGCGTTGAACTGCGCGCCACAGATACGCAGTATTTT.

This clonotype was seen ten or more times. This chain uses TRBV5-1 with TRBJ2-7; D not certain. In germline, CDR1 is SGHRS, CDR2 YFSETQ. V was trimmed by 4 bases and J by 0 bases, leaving 14 bases between them. The CDR3 runs 15 residues. The CDR3, as DNA: TGCGCCAGCAGCCCGACGGACGCACGCTCCTACGAGCAGTACTTC. Protein: CASSPTDARSYEQYF.

This sequence joins TRBV20-1 and TRBJ2-7, with a weak D call TRBD2 (6 bases). From germline, CDR1 is DFQATT and CDR2 SNEGSKA (reference sequence). The CDR3 is made up of 15 amino acids. The V end was cut by 0 bases, the J end by 3 bases, with 15 bases between. This chain's CDR3 is CSAREGGGTNYEQYF. DNA of the CDR3: TGCAGTGCTAGAGAGGGTGGCGGGACGAACTACGAGCAGTACTTC.

The rearrangement joins TRBV28 to TRBJ2-1, with 9 bases identical to TRBD1. The V gene end was trimmed by 4 bases and the J gene end by 6 bases; junction bases not matched to a gene: 10. The germline V gene encodes CDR1 MDHEN and CDR2 SYDVKM. This CDR3 region has 16 residues. The CDR3 DNA reads as TGTGCCAGCAGTTCATGGACAGGGGTCGGGGGCAATGAGCAGTTCTTC. Translated, it gives CASSSWTGVGGNEQFF.

The chain combines TRBV20-1 with TRBJ1-5; 10 bases align to TRBD1. V shed 1 base and J 4 bases; nucleotides not matched to a gene: 1. Germline loops: CDR1 DFQATT, CDR2 SNEGSKA (reference sequence). The CDR3 spans 14 residues. DNA of the CDR3: TGCAGTGCTAGAGGGACAGGGGGAAATCAGCCCCAGCATTTT. As protein: CSARGTGGNQPQHF.

There are many counts of this clonotype. The V gene is TRBV9, the J gene TRBJ2-1; 11 bases are shared with TRBD2. With V trimmed by 3 bases and J by 8 bases, 13 bases remained unmatched. Germline V gene lookup returns CDR1 SGDLS and CDR2 YYNGEE. This CDR3 spans 17 amino acids. CDR3 sequence: CASSARATSGSWDEQFF. As DNA, the CDR3 is TGTGCCAGCAGCGCCCGGGCCACTAGCGGGAGTTGGGATGAGCAGTTCTTC.

The chain has TRBV6-1 and TRBJ1-2, with D unresolved. V gave up 5 bases and J gave up 3 bases, with 10 bases separating them. The germline V gene has CDR1 MNHNS and CDR2 SASEGT. The CDR3 runs to 13 residues. The CDR3 DNA reads as TGTGCCAGCAGTACCGGTGGGGACTATGGCTACACCTTC. Translating it yields CASSTGGDYGYTF.